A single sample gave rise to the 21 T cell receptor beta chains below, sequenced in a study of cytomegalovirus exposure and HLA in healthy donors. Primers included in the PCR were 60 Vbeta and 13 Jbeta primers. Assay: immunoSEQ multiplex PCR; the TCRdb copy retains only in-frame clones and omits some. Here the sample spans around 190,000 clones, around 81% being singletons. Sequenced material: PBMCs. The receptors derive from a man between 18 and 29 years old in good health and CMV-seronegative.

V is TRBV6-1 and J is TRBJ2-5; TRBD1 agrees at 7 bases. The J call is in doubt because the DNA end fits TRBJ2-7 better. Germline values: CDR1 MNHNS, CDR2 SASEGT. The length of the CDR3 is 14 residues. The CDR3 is CASTEGQIKYEQYF. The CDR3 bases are TGTGCCAGCACTGAGGGACAGATCAAATACGAGCAGTACTTC.

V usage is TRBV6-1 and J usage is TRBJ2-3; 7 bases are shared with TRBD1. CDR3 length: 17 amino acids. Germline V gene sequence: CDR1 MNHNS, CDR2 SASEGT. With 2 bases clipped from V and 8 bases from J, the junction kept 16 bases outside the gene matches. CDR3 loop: CASSETTGTVNRATQYF. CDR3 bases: TGTGCCAGCAGTGAAACTACCGGGACAGTCAACCGGGCTACGCAGTATTTT.

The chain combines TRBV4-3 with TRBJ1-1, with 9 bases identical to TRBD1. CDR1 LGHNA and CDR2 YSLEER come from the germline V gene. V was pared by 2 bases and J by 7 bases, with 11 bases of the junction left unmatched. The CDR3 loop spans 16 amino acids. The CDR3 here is CASSQPWGDRAHEAFF. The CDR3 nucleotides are TGCGCCAGCAGCCAACCATGGGGGGACAGGGCCCATGAAGCTTTCTTT.

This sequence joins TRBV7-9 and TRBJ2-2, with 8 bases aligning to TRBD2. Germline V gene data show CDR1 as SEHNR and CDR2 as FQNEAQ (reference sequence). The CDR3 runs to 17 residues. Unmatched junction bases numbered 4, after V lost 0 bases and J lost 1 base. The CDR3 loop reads CASSLAASGGNTGELFF. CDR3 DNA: TGTGCCAGCAGCTTAGCCGCGAGCGGGGGGAACACCGGGGAGCTGTTTTTT.

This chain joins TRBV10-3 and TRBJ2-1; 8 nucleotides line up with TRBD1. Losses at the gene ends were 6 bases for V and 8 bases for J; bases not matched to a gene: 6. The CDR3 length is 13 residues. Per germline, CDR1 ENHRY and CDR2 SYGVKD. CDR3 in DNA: TGTGCCATCAGCCCAGGACAGGGCTATGAGCAGTTCTTC. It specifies CAISPGQGYEQFF.

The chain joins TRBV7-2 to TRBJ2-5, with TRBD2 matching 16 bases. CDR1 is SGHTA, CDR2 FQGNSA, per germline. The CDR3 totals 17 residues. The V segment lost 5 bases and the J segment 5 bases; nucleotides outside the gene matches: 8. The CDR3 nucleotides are TGTGCCAGCAGCACCGGGACTAGCGGGAGGGCCGGGGAGACCCAGTACTTC. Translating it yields CASSTGTSGRAGETQYF.

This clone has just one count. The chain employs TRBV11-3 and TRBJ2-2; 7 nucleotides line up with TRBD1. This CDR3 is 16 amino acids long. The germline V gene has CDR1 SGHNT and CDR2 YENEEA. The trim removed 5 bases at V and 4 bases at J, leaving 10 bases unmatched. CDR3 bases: TGTGCCAGCAGCCCTACAGGGGTTATGGGCACCGGGGAGCTGTTTTTT. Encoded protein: CASSPTGVMGTGELFF.

DNA of the CDR3: TGCGCCAGCAGTGGGGACAGATCTCAGCCCCAGCATTTT. Its translation: CASSGDRSQPQHF. The chain has TRBV10-1 and TRBJ1-5; 7 bases align to TRBD1. After removal of 4 bases from V and 6 bases from J, the junction contained 3 bases not matched to a gene. The CDR3 is 13 amino acids. Germline lookup yields CDR1 WNHNN and CDR2 SYGVQD (reference sequence).

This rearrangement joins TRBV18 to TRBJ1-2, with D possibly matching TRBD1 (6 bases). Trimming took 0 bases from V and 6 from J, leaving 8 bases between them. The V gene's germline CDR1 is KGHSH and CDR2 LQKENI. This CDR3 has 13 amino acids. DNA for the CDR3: TGTGCCAGCTCACCACCGTCAGGGGATGGCTACACCTTC. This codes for CASSPPSGDGYTF.

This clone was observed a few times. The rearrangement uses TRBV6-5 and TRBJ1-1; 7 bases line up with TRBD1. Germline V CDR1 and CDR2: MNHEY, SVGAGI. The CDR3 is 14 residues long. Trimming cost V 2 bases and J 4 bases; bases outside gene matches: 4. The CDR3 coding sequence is TGTGCCAGCAGTTACCAGACAGGGACCACTGAAGCTTTCTTT. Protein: CASSYQTGTTEAFF.

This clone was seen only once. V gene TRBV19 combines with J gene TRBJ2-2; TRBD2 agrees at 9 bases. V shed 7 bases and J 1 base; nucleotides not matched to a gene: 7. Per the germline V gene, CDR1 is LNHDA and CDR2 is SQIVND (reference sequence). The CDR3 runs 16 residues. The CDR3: CASTLSGRRNTGELFF. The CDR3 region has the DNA TGTGCCAGTACCCTTAGCGGGAGACGGAACACCGGGGAGCTGTTTTTT.

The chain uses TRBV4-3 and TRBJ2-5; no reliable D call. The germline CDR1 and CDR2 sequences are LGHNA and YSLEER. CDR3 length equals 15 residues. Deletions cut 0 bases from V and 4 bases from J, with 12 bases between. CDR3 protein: CASSQENSHGETQYF. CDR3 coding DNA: TGCGCCAGCAGCCAAGAAAACAGTCACGGAGAGACCCAGTACTTC.

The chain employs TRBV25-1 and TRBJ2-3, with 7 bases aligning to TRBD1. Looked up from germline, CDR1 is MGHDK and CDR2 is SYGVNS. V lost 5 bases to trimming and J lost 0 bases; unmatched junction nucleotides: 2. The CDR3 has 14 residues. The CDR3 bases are TGTGCCAGCAGTTGGACAGGTAGCACAGATACGCAGTATTTT. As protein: CASSWTGSTDTQYF.

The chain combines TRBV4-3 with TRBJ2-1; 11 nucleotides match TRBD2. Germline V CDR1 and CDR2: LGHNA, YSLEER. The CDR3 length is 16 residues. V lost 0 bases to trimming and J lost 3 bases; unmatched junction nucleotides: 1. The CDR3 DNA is TGCGCCAGCAGCCAAGACGGGACTAGCGGCTACAATGAGCAGTTCTTC. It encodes CASSQDGTSGYNEQFF.

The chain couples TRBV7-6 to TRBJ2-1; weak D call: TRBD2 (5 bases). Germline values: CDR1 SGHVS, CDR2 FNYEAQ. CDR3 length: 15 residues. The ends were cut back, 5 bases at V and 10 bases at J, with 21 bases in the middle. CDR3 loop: CASSPRGGPEGEQFF. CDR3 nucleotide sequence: TGTGCCAGCAGCCCCCGCGGAGGCCCCGAAGGGGAGCAGTTCTTC.

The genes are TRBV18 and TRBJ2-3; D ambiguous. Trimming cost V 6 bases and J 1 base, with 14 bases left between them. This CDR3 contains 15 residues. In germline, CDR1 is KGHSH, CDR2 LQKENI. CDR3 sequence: CASSLLGLGTDTQYF. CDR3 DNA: TGTGCCAGCTCCCTCCTCGGTTTAGGCACAGATACGCAGTATTTT.

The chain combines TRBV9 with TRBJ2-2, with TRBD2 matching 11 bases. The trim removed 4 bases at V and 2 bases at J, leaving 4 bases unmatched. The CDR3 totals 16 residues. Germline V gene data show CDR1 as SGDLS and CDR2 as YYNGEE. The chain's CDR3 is CASSPGTSGNTGELFF. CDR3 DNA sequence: TGTGCCAGCAGCCCCGGGACTAGCGGAAACACCGGGGAGCTGTTTTTT.

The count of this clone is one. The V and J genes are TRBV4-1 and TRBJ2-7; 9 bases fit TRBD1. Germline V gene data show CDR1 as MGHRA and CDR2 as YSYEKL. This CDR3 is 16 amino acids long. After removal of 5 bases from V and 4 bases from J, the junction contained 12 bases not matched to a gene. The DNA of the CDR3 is TGCGCCAGCAGCTTAGACCGGGACAGGGTATGGTACGAGCAGTACTTC. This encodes CASSLDRDRVWYEQYF.

The CDR3 DNA sequence: TGTGCCAGCAGATCTAATAGCGGGAGGCGCCAAGAGACCCAGTACTTC. Translating gives CASRSNSGRRQETQYF. V and J are TRBV7-9 and TRBJ2-5; 10 bases fit TRBD2. The CDR3 is 16 amino acids. Trimming removed 6 bases from V and 1 base from J; junction bases left unmatched: 8. Germline lookup yields CDR1 SEHNR and CDR2 FQNEAQ (reference sequence).

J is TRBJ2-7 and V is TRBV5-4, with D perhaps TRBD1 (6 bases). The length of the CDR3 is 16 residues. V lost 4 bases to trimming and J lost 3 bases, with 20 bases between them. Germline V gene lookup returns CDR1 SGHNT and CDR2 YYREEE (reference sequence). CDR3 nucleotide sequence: TGTGCCAGCAGCCGCCGGGCAGGGGTTGGGGTCTACGAGCAGTACTTC. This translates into CASSRRAGVGVYEQYF.

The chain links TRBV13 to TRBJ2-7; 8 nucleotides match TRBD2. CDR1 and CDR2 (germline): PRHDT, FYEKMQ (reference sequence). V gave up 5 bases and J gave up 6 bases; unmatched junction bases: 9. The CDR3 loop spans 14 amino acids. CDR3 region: CASSLSGGIGEQYF. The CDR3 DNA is TGTGCCAGCAGCCTGAGCGGGGGAATCGGCGAGCAGTACTTC.